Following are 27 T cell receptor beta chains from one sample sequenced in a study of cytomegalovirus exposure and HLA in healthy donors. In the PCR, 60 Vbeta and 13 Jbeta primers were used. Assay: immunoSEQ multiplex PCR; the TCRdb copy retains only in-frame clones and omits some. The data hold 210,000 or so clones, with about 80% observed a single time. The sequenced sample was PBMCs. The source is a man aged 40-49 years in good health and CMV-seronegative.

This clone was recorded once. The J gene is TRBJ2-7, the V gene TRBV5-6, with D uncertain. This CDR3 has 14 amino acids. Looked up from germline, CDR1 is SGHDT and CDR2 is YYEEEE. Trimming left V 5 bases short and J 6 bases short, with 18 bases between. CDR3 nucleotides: TGTGCCAGCAGATACCGGAGCCCAACGGGCGAGCAGTACTTC. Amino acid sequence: CASRYRSPTGEQYF.

The CDR3 is CASSASGTPNQPQHF. The DNA for the CDR3 is TGTGCCAGCTCGGCTTCCGGGACACCTAATCAGCCCCAGCATTTT. V is TRBV18 and J is TRBJ1-5, with D maybe TRBD1 (6 bases). CDR1 and CDR2 (germline): KGHSH, LQKENI. The V end was cut by 6 bases, the J end by 4 bases, with 16 bases between. This CDR3 is built from 15 residues.

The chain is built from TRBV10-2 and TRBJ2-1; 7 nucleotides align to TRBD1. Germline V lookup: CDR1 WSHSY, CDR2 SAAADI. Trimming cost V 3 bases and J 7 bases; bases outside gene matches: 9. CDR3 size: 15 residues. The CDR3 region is CASSDRVGQKNEQFF. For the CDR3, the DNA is TGCGCCAGCAGTGATAGAGTGGGACAGAAAAATGAGCAGTTCTTC.

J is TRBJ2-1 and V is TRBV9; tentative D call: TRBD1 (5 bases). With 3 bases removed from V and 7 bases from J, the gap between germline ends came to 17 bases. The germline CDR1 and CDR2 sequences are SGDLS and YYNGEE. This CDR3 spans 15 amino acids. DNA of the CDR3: TGTGCCAGCAGCGGGGGCGGCCAGCGTGGGAATGAGCAGTTCTTC. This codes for CASSGGGQRGNEQFF.

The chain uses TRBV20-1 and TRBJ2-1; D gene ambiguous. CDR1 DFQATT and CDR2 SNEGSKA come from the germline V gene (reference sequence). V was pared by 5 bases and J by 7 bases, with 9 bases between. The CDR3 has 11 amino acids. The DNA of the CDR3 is TGCAGTGCTTCCCATCGGAATGAGCAGTTCTTC. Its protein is CSASHRNEQFF.

The CDR3 DNA reads as TGCGCCAGCAGCTTGGGGACAGGGGGACATGGCTACACCTTC. Protein: CASSLGTGGHGYTF. The V gene is TRBV5-1, the J gene TRBJ1-2; 10 bases map to TRBD1. The CDR3 spans 14 residues. Germline CDR1 and CDR2: SGHRS and YFSETQ. V lost 0 bases and J lost 6; bases outside the gene matches: 2.

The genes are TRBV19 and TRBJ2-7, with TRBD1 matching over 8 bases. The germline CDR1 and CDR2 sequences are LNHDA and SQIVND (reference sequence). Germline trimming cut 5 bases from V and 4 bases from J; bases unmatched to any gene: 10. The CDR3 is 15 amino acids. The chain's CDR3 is CASSVATGANYEQYF. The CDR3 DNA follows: TGTGCCAGTAGTGTAGCGACAGGGGCGAATTACGAGCAGTACTTC. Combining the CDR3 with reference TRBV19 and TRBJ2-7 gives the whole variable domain DGGITQSPKYLFRKEGQNVTLSCEQNLNHDAMYWYRQDPGQGLRLIYYSQIVNDFQKGDIAEGYSVSREKKESFPLTVTSAQKNPTAFYLCASSVATGANYEQYFGPGTRLTVT.

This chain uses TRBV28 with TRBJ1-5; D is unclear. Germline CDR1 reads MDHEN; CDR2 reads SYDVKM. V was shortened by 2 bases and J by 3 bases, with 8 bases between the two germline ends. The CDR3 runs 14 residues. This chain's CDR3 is CASSLHSFNQPQHF. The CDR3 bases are TGTGCCAGCAGTTTACACAGTTTCAATCAGCCCCAGCATTTT.

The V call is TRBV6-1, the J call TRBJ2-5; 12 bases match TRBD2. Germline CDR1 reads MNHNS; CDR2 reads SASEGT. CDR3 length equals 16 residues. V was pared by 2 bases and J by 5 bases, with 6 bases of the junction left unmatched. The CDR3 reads CASSESLAGGFETQYF. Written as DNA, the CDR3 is TGTGCCAGCAGTGAAAGTCTAGCGGGAGGGTTTGAGACCCAGTACTTC.

The CDR3 DNA reads as TGCGCCAGCAGCCCACCCCCCGGGGTGGGGATCGGAACTGAAGCTTTCTTT. Its protein product is CASSPPPGVGIGTEAFF. The chain is built from TRBV4-1 and TRBJ1-1, with D uncertain. The CDR3 runs 17 residues. Germline assignment: CDR1 MGHRA and CDR2 YSYEKL. Deletions cut 4 bases from V and 5 bases from J, with 23 bases between.

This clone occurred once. The CDR3 protein is CASSLARVTDTQYF. CDR3 nucleotide sequence: TGTGCCAGCAGCTTAGCGCGGGTCACAGATACGCAGTATTTT. The chain joins TRBV7-8 to TRBJ2-3; TRBD2 might be the D (5 bases). Germline V CDR1 and CDR2: SGHVS, FQNEAQ. The ends were cut back, 0 bases at V and 2 bases at J, with 6 bases in the middle. The CDR3 is 14 residues long.

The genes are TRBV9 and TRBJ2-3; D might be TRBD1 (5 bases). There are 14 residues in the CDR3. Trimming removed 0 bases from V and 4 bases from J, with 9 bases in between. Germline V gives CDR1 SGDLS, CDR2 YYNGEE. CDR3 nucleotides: TGTGCCAGCAGCGTAGGCAGGGTGGCAGATACGCAGTATTTT. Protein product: CASSVGRVADTQYF.

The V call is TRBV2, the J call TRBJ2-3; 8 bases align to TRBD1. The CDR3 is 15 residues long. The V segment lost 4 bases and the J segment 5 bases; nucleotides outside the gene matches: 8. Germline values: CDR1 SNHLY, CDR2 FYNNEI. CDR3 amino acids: CASSGAGGGKDTQYF. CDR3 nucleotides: TGTGCCAGCAGTGGGGCAGGGGGCGGGAAAGATACGCAGTATTTT. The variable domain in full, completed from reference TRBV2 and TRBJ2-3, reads EPEVTQTPSHQVTQMGQEVILRCVPISNHLYFYWYRQILGQKVEFLVSFYNNEISEKSEIFDDQFSVERPDGSNFTLKIRSTKLEDSAMYFCASSGAGGGKDTQYFGPGTRLTVL.

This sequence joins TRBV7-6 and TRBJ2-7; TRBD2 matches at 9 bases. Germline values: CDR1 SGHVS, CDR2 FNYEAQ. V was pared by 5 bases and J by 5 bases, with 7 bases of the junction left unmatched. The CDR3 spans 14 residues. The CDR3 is CASSTAGGSHEQYF. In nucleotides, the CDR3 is TGTGCCAGCAGCACAGCGGGAGGATCCCACGAGCAGTACTTC.

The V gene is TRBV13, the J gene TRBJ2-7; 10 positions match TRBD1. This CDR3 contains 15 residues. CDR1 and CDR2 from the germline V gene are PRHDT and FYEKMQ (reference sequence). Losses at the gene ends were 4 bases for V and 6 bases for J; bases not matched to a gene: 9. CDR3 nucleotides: TGTGCCAGCAGCTCAGGGGACAGGGGCGATGGCGAGCAGTACTTC. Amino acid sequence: CASSSGDRGDGEQYF.

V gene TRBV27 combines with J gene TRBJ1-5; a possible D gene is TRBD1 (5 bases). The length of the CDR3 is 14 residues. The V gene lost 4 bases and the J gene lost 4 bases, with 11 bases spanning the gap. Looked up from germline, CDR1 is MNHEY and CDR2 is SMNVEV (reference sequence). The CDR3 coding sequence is TGTGCCAGCAGTTCGGTCAGGACAAATCAGCCCCAGCATTTT. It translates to CASSSVRTNQPQHF.

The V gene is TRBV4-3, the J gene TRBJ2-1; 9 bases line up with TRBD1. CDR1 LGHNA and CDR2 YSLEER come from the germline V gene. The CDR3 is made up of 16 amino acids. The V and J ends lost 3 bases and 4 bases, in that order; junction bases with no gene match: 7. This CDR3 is CASSQAGTGSYNEQFF. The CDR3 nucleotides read TGCGCCAGCAGCCAGGCCGGGACAGGGAGTTACAATGAGCAGTTCTTC.

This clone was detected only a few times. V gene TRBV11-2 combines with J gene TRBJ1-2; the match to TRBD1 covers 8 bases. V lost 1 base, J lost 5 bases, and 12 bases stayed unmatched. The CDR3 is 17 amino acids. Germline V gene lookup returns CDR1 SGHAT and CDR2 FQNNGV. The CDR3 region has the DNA TGTGCCAGCAGCTTAGTATCAGGGGGCTCTAAGGCGTATGGCTACACCTTC. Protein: CASSLVSGGSKAYGYTF.

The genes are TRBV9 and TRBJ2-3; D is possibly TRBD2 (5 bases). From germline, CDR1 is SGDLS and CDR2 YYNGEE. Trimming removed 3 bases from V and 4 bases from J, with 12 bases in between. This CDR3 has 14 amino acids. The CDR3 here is CASSGPGKADTQYF. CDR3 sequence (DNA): TGTGCCAGCAGCGGTCCCGGGAAGGCAGATACGCAGTATTTT.

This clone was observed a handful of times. The CDR3 coding sequence is TGTGCGGGAGGGGAGTTCGGGTTTAACCAGCCCCAGCATTTT. It codes for CAGGEFGFNQPQHF. The rearrangement joins TRBV19 to TRBJ1-5, with D tentatively TRBD1 (5 bases). This CDR3 is built from 14 residues. Germline CDR1 and CDR2: LNHDA and SQIVND (reference sequence).

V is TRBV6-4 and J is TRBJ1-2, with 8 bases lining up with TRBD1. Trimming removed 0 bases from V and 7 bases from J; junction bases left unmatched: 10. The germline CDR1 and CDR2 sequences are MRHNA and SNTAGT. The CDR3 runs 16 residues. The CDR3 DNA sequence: TGTGCCAGCAGTGACTCGACAGGGGTGAGCCGGGGTGGCTACACCTTC. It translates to CASSDSTGVSRGGYTF.

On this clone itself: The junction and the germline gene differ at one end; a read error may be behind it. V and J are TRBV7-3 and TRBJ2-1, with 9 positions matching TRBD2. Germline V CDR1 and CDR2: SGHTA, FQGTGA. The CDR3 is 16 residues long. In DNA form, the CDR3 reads TGTGCCAGCAGCTTACAAGTTAGCGGGAGTTACACTGAGCAGTTCTTC. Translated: CASSLQVSGSYTEQFF. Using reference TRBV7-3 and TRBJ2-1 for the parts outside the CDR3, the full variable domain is GAGVSQTPSNKVTEKGKYVELRCDPISGHTALYWYRQSLGQGPEFLIYFQGTGAADDSGLPNDRFFAVRPEGSVSTLKIQRTERGDSAVYLCASSLQVSGSYTEQFFGPGTRLTVL.

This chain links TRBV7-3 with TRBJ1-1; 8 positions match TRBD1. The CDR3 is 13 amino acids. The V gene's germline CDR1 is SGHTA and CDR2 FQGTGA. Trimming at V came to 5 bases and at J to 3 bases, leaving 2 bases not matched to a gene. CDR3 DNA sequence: TGTGCCAGCAGCAAGGACAGGGACACTGAAGCTTTCTTT. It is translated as CASSKDRDTEAFF. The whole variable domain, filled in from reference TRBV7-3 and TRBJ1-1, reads GAGVSQTPSNKVTEKGKYVELRCDPISGHTALYWYRQSLGQGPEFLIYFQGTGAADDSGLPNDRFFAVRPEGSVSTLKIQRTERGDSAVYLCASSKDRDTEAFFGQGTRLTVV.

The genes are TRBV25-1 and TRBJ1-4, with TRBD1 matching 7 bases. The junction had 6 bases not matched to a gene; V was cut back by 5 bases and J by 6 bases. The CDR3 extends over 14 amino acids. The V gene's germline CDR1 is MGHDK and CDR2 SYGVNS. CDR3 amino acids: CASSRQGFDEKLFF. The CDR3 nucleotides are TGTGCCAGCAGTCGACAGGGATTTGATGAAAAACTGTTTTTT. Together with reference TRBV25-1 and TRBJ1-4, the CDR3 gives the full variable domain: EADIYQTPRYLVIGTGKKITLECSQTMGHDKMYWYQQDPGMELHLIHYSYGVNSTEKGDLSSESTVSRIRTEHFPLTLESARPSHTSQYLCASSRQGFDEKLFFGSGTQLSVL.

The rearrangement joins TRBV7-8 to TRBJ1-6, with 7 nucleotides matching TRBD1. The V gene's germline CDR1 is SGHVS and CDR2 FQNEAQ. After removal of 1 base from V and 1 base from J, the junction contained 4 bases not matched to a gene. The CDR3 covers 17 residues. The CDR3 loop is CASSLEQGISYNSPLHF. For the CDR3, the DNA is TGTGCCAGCAGCTTAGAACAGGGGATTTCCTATAATTCACCCCTCCACTTT.

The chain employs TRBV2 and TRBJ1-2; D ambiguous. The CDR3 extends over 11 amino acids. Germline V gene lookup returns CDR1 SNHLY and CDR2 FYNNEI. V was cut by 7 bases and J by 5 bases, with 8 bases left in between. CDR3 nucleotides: TGTGCCAGCACCCCTTCTTATGGCTACACCTTC. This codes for CASTPSYGYTF.

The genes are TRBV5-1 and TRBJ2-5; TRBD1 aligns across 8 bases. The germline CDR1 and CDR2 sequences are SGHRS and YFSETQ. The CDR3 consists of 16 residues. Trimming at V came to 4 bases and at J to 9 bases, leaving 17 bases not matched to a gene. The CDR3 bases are TGCGCCAGCAGCCAGGACTCCCGGACAGGGACGGGGGCCCAGTACTTC. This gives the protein CASSQDSRTGTGAQYF. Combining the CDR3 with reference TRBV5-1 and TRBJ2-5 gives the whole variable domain KAGVTQTPRYLIKTRGQQVTLSCSPISGHRSVSWYQQTPGQGLQFLFEYFSETQRNKGNFPGRFSGRQFSNSRSEMNVSTLELGDSALYLCASSQDSRTGTGAQYFGPGTRLLVL.